This T cell receptor beta chain was documented in a study of cytotoxic CD8 clonotypes in ibrutinib-treated CLL. The table came from immunoSEQ multiplex PCR; TCRdb's copy has only in-frame clones and leaves some out. The repertoire holds over 75,000 clones, with 78% as singletons. J was trimmed by 9 bases and V by 6 bases; bases with no gene match: 15. Germline V gene lookup returns CDR1 MNHEY and CDR2 SMNVEV (reference sequence). This CDR3 is built from 15 residues. This receptor was taken from a human donor with chronic lymphocytic leukemia. This chain uses TRBV27 with TRBJ1-1; 8 bases map to TRBD1. Material: PBMCs, obtained after 12 months of ibrutinib treatment. In DNA, the CDR3 is TGTGCCAGCAGCCAGACGACAGGGGTGCGTCTACAAGCTTTCTTT. Translating it yields CASSQTTGVRLQAFF.